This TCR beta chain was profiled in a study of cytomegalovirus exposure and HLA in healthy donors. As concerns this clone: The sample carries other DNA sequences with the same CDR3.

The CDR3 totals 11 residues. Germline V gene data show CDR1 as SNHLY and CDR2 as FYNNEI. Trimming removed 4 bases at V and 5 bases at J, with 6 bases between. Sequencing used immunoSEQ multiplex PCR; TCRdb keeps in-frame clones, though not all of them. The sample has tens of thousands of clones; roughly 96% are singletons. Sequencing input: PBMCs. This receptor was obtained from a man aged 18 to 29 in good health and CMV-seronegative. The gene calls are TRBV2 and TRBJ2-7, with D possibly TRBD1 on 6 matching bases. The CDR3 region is CASSGGHEQYF. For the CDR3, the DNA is TGTGCCAGCAGTGGGGGGCACGAGCAGTACTTC.